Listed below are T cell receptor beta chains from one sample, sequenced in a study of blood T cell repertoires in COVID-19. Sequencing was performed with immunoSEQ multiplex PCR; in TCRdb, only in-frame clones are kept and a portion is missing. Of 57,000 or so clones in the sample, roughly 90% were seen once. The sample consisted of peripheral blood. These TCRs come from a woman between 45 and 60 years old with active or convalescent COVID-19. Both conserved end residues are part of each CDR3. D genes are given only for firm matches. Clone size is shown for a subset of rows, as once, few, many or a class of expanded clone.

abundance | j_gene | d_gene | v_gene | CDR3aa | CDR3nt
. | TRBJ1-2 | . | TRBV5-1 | CASSPGQDGYTF | TGCGCCAGCAGCCCGGGACAAGATGGCTACACCTTC
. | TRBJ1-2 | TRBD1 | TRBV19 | CASSTTGANYGYTF | TGTGCCAGTAGTACGACAGGGGCTAACTATGGCTACACCTTC
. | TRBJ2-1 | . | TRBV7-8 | CASSPGQADEQFF | TGTGCCAGCAGCCCGGGACAAGCCGATGAGCAGTTCTTC
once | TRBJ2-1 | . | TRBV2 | CASSEFQNEQFF | TGTGCCAGCAGTGAATTTCAGAATGAGCAGTTCTTC
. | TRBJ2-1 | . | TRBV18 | CASSPPALGGINNEQFF | TGTGCCAGCTCACCACCCGCTTTGGGCGGGATCAACAATGAGCAGTTCTTC
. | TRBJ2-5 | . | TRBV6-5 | CASSRLAQETQYF | TGTGCCAGCAGTCGACTGGCCCAAGAGACCCAGTACTTC
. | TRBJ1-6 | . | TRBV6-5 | CASSYSGGAGSPLHF | TGTGCCAGCAGTTACTCGGGGGGGGCCGGGTCACCCCTCCACTTT
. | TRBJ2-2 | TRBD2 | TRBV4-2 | CASSPPGTTTGELFF | TGTGCCAGCAGCCCCCCCGGGACTACAACCGGGGAGCTGTTTTTT
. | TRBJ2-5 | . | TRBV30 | CAWSYQETQYF | TGTGCCTGGAGTTATCAAGAGACCCAGTACTTC
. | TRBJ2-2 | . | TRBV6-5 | CASSYDMNTGELFF | TGTGCCAGCAGTTACGACATGAACACCGGGGAGCTGTTTTTT
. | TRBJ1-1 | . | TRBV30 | CAWTVGNTEAFF | TGTGCCTGGACCGTCGGGAACACTGAAGCTTTCTTT
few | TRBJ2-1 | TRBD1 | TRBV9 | CASSVGTGEQFF | TGTGCCAGCAGCGTTGGGACAGGGGAGCAGTTCTTC
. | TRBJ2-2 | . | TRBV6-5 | CASSPSGATGELFF | TGTGCCAGCAGCCCATCAGGGGCCACCGGGGAGCTGTTTTTT
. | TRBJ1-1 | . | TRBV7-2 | CASSLSGPGLQGRVTEAFF | TGTGCCAGCAGCTTATCGGGCCCTGGATTACAGGGCCGGGTCACTGAAGCTTTCTTT
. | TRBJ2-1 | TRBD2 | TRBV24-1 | CATSESGTSGYNEQFF | TGTGCCACCAGTGAGTCCGGGACTAGCGGATACAATGAGCAGTTCTTC
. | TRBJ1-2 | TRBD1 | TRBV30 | CAWNGGTGGGYTF | TGTGCCTGGAATGGAGGGACAGGGGGTGGCTACACCTTC
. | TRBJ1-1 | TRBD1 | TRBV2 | CASREDRYNTEAFF | TGTGCCAGCAGGGAGGACAGGTATAACACTGAAGCTTTCTTT
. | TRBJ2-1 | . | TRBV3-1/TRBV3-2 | CASSQALGPGNEQFF | TGTGCCAGCAGCCAAGCTCTAGGGCCGGGGAATGAGCAGTTCTTC
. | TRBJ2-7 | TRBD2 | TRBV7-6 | CASSLVPLAGVSEQYF | TGTGCCAGCAGCTTAGTCCCGCTAGCGGGAGTATCCGAGCAGTACTTC
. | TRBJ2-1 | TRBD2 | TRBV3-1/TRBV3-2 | CASSQGIAGLSYNEQFF | TGTGCCAGCAGCCAAGGTATAGCGGGACTATCCTACAATGAGCAGTTCTTC
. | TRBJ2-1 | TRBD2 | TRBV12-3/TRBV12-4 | CASSMGLAGGQFF | TGTGCCAGCAGTATGGGACTAGCTGGTGGGCAGTTCTTC
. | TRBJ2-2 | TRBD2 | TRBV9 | CASSLRLAGNTGELFF | TGTGCCAGCAGCTTGAGACTAGCGGGTAATACCGGGGAGCTGTTTTTT
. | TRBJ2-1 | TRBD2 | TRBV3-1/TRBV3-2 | CASSPTPAGVGNEQFF | TGTGCCAGCAGCCCCACCCCAGCGGGGGTAGGGAATGAGCAGTTCTTC
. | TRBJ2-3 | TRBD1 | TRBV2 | CASSEFRGLGNTQFF | TGTGCCAGCAGTGAATTTAGGGGGCTTGGTAATACGCAGTTTTTT
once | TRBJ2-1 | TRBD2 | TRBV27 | CASKGLAGGNEQFF | TGTGCCAGCAAGGGACTAGCGGGAGGCAATGAGCAGTTCTTC
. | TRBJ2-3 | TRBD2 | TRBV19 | CASSTATSGSTDTQYF | TGTGCCAGTAGCACGGCTACTAGCGGGAGCACAGATACGCAGTATTTT
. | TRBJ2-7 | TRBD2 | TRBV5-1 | CASSLGLAGPHEQYF | TGCGCCAGCAGCTTGGGACTAGCGGGACCCCACGAGCAGTACTTC
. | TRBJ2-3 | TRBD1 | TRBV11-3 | CASSLTGGSTDTQYF | TGTGCCAGCAGCTTGACAGGGGGCAGCACAGATACGCAGTATTTT
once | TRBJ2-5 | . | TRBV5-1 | CASSFAGGVGETQYF | TGCGCCAGCAGCTTCGCAGGAGGGGTTGGGGAGACCCAGTACTTC
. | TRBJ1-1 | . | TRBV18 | CASSPITGINTEAFF | TGTGCCAGCTCACCAATAACAGGCATAAACACTGAAGCTTTCTTT
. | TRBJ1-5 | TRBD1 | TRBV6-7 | CASSTPSRDRALVARNQPQHF | TGTGCCAGCAGTACGCCCAGTAGGGACAGGGCACTAGTAGCGCGCAATCAGCCCCAGCATTTT
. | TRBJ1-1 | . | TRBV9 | CASSVGGTGNTEAFF | TGTGCCAGCAGCGTAGGCGGGACTGGGAACACTGAAGCTTTCTTT
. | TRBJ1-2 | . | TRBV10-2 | CASMEGYGYGYTF | TGCGCCAGCATGGAGGGTTACGGGTATGGCTACACCTTC
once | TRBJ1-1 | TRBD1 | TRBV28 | CATGLTGTTEAFF | TGTGCCACTGGATTGACAGGGACCACTGAAGCTTTCTTT
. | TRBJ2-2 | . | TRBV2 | CASSEQVTGELFF | TGTGCCAGCAGTGAACAGGTCACCGGGGAGCTGTTTTTT
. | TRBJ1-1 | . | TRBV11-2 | CASSLGGGDRAFF | TGTGCCAGCAGCTTAGGGGGAGGGGATAGAGCTTTCTTT
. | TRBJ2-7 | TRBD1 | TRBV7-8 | CASSPGQSAWGEQYF | TGTGCCAGCAGCCCGGGACAGTCAGCCTGGGGCGAGCAGTACTTC
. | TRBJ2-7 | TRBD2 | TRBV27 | CASSFSKREGYEQYF | TGTGCCAGCAGTTTCTCGAAGCGGGAGGGCTACGAGCAGTACTTC
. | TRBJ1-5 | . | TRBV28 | CASSFTGGRQPQHF | TGTGCCAGCAGTTTTACGGGGGGCAGGCAGCCCCAGCATTTT
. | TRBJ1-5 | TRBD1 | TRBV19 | CASSFSGTGNQPQHF | TGTGCCAGTAGTTTTAGTGGGACAGGGAATCAGCCCCAGCATTTT
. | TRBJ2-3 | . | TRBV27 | CASSLQGGDTQYF | TGTGCCAGCAGTTTACAGGGGGGCGATACGCAGTATTTT
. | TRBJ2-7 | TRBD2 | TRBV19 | CASSIAGGPIEQYF | TGTGCCAGTAGTATAGCGGGAGGGCCAATCGAGCAGTACTTC